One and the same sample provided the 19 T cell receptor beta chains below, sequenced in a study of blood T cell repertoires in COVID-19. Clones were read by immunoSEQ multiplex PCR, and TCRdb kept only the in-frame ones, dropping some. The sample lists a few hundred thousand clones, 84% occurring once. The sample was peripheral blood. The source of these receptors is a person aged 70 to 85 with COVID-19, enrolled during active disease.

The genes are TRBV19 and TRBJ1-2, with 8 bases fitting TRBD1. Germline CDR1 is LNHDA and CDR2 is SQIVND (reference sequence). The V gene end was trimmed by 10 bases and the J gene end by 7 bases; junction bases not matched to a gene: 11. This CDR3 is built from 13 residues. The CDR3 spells CATSDRALSGYTF. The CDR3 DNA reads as TGTGCCACCTCGGACAGGGCCCTATCTGGCTACACCTTC.

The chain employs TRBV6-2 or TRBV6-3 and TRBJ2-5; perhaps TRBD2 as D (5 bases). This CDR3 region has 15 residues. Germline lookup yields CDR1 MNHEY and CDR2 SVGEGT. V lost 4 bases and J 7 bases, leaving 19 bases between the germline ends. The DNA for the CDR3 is TGTGCCAGCAGTTCCCGAGGGTCTATCCTCGGGACCCAGTACTTC. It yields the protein CASSSRGSILGTQYF.

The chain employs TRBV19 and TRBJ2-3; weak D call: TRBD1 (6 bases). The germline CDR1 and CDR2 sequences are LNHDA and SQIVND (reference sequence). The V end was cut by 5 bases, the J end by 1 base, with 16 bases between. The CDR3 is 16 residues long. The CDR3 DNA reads TGTGCCAGTAGTCTCTCTCCGGGGACACGCACAGATACGCAGTATTTT. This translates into CASSLSPGTRTDTQYF.

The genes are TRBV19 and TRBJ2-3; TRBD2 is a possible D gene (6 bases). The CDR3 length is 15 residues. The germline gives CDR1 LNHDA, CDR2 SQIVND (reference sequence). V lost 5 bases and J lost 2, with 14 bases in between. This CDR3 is CASSENGGYTDTQYF. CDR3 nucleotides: TGTGCCAGTAGTGAGAACGGGGGTTACACAGATACGCAGTATTTT.

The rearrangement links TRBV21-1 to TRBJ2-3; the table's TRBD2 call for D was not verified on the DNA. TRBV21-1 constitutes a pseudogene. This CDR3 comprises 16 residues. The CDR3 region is CASSKEGEWQSDTQYF. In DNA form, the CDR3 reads TGTGCCAGCAGCAAAGAAGGAGAATGGCAGTCAGATACGCAGTATTTT.

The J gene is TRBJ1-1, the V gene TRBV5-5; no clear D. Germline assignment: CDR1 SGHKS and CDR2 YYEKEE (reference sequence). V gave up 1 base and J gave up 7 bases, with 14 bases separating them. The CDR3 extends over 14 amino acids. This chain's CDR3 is CASSLRLRASEAFF. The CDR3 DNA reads TGTGCCAGCAGCTTGCGTCTAAGAGCTAGTGAAGCTTTCTTT.

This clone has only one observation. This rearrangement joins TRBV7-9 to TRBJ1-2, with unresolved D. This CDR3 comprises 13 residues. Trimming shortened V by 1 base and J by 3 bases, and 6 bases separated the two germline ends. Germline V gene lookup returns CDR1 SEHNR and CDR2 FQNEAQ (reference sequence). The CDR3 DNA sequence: TGTGCCAGCAGCTTAGTAGCGGACTATGGCTACACCTTC. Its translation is CASSLVADYGYTF.

The CDR3, as DNA: TGTGCCAGCAGAAAGGGACACAACTCTGGAAACACCATATATTTT. Protein: CASRKGHNSGNTIYF. V gene TRBV14 combines with J gene TRBJ1-3, with D possibly being TRBD1 (6 bases). V was shortened by 6 bases and J by 0 bases, with 12 bases between the two germline ends. Germline CDR1 and CDR2: SGHDN and FVKESK. This CDR3 is built from 15 residues. Together with reference TRBV14 and TRBJ1-3, the CDR3 gives the full variable domain: EAGVTQFPSHSVIEKGQTVTLRCDPISGHDNLYWYRRVMGKEIKFLLHFVKESKQDESGMPNNRFLAERTGGTYSTLKVQPAELEDSGVYFCASRKGHNSGNTIYFGEGSWLTVV.

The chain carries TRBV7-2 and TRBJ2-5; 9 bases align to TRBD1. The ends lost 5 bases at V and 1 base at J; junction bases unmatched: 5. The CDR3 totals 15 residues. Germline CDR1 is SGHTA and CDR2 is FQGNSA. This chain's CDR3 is CASSRDRVSQETQYF. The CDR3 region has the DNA TGTGCCAGCAGCCGGGACAGGGTATCCCAAGAGACCCAGTACTTC.

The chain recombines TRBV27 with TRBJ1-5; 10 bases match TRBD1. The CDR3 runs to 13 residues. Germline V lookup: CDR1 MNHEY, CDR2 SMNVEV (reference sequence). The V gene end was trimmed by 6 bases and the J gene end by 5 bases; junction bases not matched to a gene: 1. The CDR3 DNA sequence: TGTGCCAGCAGGACAGGGGGCGATCAGCCCCAGCATTTT. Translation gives CASRTGGDQPQHF.

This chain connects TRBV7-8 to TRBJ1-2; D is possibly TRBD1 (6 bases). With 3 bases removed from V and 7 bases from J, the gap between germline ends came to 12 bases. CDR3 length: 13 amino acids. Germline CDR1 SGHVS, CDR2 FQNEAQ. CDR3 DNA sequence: TGTGCCAGCAGCTTCACAGGGCCTCCTGGCTACACCTTC. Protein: CASSFTGPPGYTF.

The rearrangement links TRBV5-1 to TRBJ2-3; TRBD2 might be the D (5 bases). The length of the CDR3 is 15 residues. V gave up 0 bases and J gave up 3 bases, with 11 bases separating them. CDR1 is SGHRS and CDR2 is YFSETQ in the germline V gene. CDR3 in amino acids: CASSLERAQTDTQYF. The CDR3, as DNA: TGCGCCAGCAGCTTGGAGAGGGCGCAAACAGATACGCAGTATTTT.

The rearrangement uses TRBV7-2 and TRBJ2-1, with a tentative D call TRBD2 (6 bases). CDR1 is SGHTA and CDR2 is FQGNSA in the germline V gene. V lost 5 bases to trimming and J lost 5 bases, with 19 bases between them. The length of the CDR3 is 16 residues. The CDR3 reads CASSKLRASADNEQFF. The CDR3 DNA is TGTGCCAGCAGCAAATTACGGGCTAGCGCTGACAATGAGCAGTTCTTC.

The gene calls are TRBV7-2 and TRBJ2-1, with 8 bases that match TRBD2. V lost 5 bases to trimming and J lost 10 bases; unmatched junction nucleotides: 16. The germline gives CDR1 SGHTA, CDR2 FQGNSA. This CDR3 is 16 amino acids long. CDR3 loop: CASSPPGGRGTSEQFF. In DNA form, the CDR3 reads TGTGCCAGCAGCCCCCCGGGGGGGCGCGGGACATCAGAGCAGTTCTTC.

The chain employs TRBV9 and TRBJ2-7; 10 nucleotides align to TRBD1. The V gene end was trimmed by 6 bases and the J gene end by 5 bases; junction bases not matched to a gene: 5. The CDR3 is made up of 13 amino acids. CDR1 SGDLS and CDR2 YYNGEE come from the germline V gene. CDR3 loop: CASNPGTGDEQYF. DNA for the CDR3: TGTGCCAGCAACCCCGGGACAGGGGACGAGCAGTACTTC.

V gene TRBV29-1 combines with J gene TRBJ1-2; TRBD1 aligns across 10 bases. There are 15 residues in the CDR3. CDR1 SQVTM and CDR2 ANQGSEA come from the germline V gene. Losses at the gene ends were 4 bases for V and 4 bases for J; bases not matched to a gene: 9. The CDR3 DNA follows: TGCAGCGTTGCCATAAACGGACAGGGGGTCTATGGCTACACCTTC. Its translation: CSVAINGQGVYGYTF.

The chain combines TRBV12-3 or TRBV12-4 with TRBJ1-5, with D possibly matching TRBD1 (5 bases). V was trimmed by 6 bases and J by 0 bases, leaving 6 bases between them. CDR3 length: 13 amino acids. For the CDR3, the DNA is TGTGCCAGCAGGCAGGGTAGCAATCAGCCCCAGCATTTT. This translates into CASRQGSNQPQHF.

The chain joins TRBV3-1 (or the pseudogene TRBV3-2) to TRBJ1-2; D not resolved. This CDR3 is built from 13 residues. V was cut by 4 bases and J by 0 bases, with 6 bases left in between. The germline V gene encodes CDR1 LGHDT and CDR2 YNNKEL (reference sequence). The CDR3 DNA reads TGTGCCAGCAGCCGGGGAGCTAACTATGGCTACACCTTC. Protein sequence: CASSRGANYGYTF.

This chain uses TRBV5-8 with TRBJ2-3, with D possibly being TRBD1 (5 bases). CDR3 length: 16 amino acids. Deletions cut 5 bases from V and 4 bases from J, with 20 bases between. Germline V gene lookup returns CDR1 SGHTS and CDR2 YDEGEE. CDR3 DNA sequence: TGTGCCAGCAGTTCAGGACATCGAACGGCGGCAGATACGCAGTATTTT. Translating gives CASSSGHRTAADTQYF. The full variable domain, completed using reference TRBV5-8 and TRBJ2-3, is EAGVTQSPTHLIKTRGQQATLRCSPISGHTSVYWYQQALGLGLQFLLWYDEGEERNRGNFPPRFSGRQFPNYSSELNVNALELEDSALYLCASSSGHRTAADTQYFGPGTRLTVL.